The present T cell receptor (beta chain) was sequenced within a study of beta chain features in type 1 diabetes. In the study overall: The examined sorted cells totaled about 98 million across samples. Study-level results: VDJ junctions from type 1 diabetes patients carried fewer insertions and larger deletions. Significant though moderate, a shortening of TCRB CDR3s appeared in all four CD4+ subsets of Type 1 diabetes patients. A potential PCR bias toward shorter templates would be equal in patient and control samples.

The CDR3 runs 17 residues. Losses at the gene ends were 2 bases for V and 3 bases for J; bases not matched to a gene: 11. Germline CDR1 is MNHEY and CDR2 is SMNVEV (reference sequence). This clone showed up just a few times. Its antigen remains unidentified. Expressed TCRB transcripts were sequenced because the entire RNA isolate underwent reverse transcription. About 3.57 million reads were obtained on average from naive, central memory and regulatory T cell samples. TCRdb's copy holds only in-frame clones and misses some; the assay was immunoSEQ multiplex PCR. The sample contains roughly 230,000 clones, around 9.9% of which appear only once.

The TCR was taken from a man aged 25 to 45 with type 1 diabetes. J is TRBJ2-3 and V is TRBV27; 7 bases align to TRBD1. Sequencing was done on a sample of naive CD4+ T cells from blood. The DNA of the CDR3 is TGTGCCAGCAGTTTAGCTAAGACAGGGAGCGTGACAGATACGCAGTATTTT. This encodes CASSLAKTGSVTDTQYF.